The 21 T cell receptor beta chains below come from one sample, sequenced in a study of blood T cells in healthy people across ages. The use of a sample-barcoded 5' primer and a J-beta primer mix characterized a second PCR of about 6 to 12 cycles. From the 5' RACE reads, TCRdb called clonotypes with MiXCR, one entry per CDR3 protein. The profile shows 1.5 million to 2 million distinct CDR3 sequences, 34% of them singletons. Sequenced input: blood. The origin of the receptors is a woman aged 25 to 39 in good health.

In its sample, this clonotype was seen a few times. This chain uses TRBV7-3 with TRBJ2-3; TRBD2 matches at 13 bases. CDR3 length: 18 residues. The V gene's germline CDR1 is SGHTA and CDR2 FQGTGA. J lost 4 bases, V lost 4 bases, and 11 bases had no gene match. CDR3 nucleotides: TGTGCCAGCAGCTCCGGACTAGCGGGGGCCTTAGTGTCAGATACGCAGTATTTT. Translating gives CASSSGLAGALVSDTQYF.

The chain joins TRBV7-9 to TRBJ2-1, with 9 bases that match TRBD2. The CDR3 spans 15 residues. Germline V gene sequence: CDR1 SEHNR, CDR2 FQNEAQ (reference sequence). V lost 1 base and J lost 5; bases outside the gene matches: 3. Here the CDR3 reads CASSLGGRAHNEQFF. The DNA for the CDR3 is TGTGCCAGCAGCTTAGGCGGGAGGGCCCACAATGAGCAGTTCTTC. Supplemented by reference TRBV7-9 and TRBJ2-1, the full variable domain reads DTGVSQNPRHKITKRGQNVTFRCDPISEHNRLYWYRQTLGQGPEFLTYFQNEAQLEKSRLLSDRFSAERPKGSFSTLEIQRTEQGDSAMYLCASSLGGRAHNEQFFGPGTRLTVL.

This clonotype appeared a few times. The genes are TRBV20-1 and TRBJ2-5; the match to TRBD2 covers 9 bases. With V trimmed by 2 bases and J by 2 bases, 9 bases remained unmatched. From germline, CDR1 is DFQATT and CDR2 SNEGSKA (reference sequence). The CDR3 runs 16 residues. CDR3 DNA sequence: TGCAGTGCTAGAAGTCTAGCGGGGAGCTTACAAGAGACCCAGTACTTC. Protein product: CSARSLAGSLQETQYF.

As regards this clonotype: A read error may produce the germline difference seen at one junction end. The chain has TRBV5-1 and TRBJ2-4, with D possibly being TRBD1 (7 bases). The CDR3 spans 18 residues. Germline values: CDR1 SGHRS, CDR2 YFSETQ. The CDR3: CAGSLSADPRGDKNIQYF. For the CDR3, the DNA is TGCGCCGGCAGCTTGTCGGCTGATCCCAGGGGGGACAAAAACATTCAGTACTTC.

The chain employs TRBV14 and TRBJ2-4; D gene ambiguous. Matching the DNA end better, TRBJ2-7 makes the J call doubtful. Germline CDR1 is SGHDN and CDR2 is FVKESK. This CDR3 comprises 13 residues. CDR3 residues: CASSLGPNHEQYF. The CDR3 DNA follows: TGTGCCAGCAGCCTCGGGCCCAACCACGAGCAGTACTTC.

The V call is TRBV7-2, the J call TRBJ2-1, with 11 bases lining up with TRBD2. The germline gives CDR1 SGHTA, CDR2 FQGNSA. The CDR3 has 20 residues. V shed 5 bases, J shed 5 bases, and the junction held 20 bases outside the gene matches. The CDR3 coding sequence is TGTGCCAGCAGCCTACTAGCGGGAGTATGGGCAAGTACCCGTCACAATGAGCAGTTCTTC. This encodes CASSLLAGVWASTRHNEQFF.

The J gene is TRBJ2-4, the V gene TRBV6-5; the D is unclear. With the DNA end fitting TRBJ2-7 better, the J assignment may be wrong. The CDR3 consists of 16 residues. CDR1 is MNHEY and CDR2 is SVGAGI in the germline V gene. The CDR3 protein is CASSYGGGRRFYEQYF. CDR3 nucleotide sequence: TGTGCCAGCAGTTACGGTGGTGGCCGAAGATTCTACGAGCAGTACTTC.

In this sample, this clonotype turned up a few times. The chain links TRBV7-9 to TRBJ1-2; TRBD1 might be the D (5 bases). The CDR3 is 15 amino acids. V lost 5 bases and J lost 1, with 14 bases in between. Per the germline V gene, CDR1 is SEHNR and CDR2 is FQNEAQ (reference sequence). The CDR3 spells CASSGAGGINYGYTF. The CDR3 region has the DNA TGTGCCAGCAGCGGAGCGGGGGGGATTAACTATGGCTACACCTTC.

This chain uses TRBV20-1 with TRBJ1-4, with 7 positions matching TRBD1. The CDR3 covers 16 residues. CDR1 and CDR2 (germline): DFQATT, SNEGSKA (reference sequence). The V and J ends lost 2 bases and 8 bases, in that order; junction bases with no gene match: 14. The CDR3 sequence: CSARSPTGEGGEKLFF. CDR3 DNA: TGCAGTGCTAGATCCCCAACAGGGGAGGGCGGCGAAAAACTGTTTTTT.

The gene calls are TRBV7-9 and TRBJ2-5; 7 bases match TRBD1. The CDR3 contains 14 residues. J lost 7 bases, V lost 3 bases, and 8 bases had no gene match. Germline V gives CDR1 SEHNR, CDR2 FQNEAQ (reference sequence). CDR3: CASSLGPSGGTQYF. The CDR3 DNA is TGTGCCAGCAGCTTGGGACCTTCAGGGGGGACCCAGTACTTC. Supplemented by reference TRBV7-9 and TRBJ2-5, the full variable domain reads DTGVSQNPRHKITKRGQNVTFRCDPISEHNRLYWYRQTLGQGPEFLTYFQNEAQLEKSRLLSDRFSAERPKGSFSTLEIQRTEQGDSAMYLCASSLGPSGGTQYFGPGTRLLVL.

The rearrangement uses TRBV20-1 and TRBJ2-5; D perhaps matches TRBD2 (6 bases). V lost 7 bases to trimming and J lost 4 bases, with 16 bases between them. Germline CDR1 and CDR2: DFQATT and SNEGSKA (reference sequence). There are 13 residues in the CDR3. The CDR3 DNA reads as TGCAGTGGCGGGGAGGCAAAGGGAGAGACCCAGTACTTC. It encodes CSGGEAKGETQYF.

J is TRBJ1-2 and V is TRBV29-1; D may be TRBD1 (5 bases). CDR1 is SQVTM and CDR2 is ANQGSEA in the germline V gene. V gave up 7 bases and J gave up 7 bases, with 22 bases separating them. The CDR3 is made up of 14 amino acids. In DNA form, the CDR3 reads TGCAGCGCCCGGGGCCGATGGGGCGTGAGTGGCTACACCTTC. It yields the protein CSARGRWGVSGYTF.

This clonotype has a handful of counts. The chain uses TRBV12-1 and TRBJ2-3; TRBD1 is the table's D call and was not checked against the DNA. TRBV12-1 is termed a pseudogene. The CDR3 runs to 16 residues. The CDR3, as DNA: TGTGCCAGCAGCTGGGGGGGCAGGGGAAGCACAGATACGCAGTATTTT. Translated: CASSWGGRGSTDTQYF.

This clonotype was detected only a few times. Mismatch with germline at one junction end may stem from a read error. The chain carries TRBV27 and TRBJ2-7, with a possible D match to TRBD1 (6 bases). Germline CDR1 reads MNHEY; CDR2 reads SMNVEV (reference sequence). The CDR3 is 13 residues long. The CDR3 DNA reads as TGTGTCAGCAGTTACGCAGGGGCCCACGAGCAGTACTTC. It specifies CVSSYAGAHEQYF.

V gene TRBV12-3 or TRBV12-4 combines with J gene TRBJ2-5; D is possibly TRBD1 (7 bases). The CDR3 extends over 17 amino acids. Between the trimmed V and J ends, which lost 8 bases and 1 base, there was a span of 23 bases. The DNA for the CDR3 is TGTGCCAGCCCGTCAACTACCCAGGGGGGACCCCAAGAGACCCAGTACTTC. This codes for CASPSTTQGGPQETQYF.

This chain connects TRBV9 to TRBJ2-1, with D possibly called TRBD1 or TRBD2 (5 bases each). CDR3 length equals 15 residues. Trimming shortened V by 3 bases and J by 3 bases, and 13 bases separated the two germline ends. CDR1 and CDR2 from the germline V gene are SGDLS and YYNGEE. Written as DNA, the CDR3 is TGTGCCAGCAGCGAGGGACCAGCGGTCTACAATGAGCAGTTCTTC. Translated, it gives CASSEGPAVYNEQFF.

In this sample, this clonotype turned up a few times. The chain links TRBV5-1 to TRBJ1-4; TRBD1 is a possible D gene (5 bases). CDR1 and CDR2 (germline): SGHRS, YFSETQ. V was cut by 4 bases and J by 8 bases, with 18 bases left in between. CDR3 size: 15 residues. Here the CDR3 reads CASSLDSDRGEKLFF. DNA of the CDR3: TGCGCCAGCAGCCTTGACAGCGACAGAGGGGAAAAACTGTTTTTT.

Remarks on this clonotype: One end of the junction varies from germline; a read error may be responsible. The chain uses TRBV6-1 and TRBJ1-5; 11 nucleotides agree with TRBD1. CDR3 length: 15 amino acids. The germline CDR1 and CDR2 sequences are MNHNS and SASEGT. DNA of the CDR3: TGTGCCGGCAGTGGACAGGGGGCTAAGAATCAGCCCCAGCATTTT. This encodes CAGSGQGAKNQPQHF.

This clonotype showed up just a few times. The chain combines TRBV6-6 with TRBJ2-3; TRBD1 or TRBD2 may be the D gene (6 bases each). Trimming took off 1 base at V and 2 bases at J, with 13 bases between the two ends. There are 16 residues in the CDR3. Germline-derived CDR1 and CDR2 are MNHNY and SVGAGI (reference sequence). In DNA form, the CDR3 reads TGTGCCAGCAGTTACTTGGGGGGCAGAATCACAGATACGCAGTATTTT. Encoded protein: CASSYLGGRITDTQYF.

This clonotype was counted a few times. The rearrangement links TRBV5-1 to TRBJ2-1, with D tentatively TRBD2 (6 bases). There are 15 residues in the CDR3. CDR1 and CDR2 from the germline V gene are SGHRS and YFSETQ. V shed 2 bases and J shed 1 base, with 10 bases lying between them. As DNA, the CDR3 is TGCGCCAGCAGCTTTACGGGGGAGTCCTACAATGAGCAGTTCTTC. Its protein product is CASSFTGESYNEQFF.

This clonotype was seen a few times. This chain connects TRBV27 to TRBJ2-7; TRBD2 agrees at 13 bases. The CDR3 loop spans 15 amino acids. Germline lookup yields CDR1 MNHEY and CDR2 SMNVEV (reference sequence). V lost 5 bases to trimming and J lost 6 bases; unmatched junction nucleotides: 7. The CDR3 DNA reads TGTGCCAGCAGTACGGGACTAGCGGGAAATCCCGAGCAGTACTTC. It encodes CASSTGLAGNPEQYF.